The 6 T cell receptor beta chains presented below share a single source sample, sequenced in a study of shared clonotypes between healthy human individuals. Repertoires were generated with immunoSEQ multiplex PCR, while TCRdb's copy carries only in-frame clones and drops some. The table records roughly 700,000 clones, approximately 79% of them present only once. The sample taken for sequencing was memory CD4+ T cells sorted from blood. The subset: CD45RA-negative fraction. These receptor sequences come from a woman in her 30s in good health.

This clone was recorded only once. The rearrangement uses TRBV18 and TRBJ1-2, with D perhaps matching TRBD1 (6 bases). Germline V lookup: CDR1 KGHSH, CDR2 LQKENI. The CDR3 extends over 20 amino acids. Deletions cut 0 bases from V and 2 bases from J, with 25 bases between. CDR3: CASSPPPHGQSIWGNYGYTF. CDR3 nucleotide sequence: TGTGCCAGCTCACCACCGCCTCATGGACAGTCTATTTGGGGGAACTATGGCTACACCTTC. Drawing the rest from reference TRBV18 and TRBJ1-2, the complete variable domain is NAGVMQNPRHLVRRRGQEARLRCSPMKGHSHVYWYRQLPEEGLKFMVYLQKENIIDESGMPKERFSAEFPKEGPSILRIQQVVRGDSAAYFCASSPPPHGQSIWGNYGYTFGSGTRLTVV.

The V call is TRBV28, the J call TRBJ1-1; weak D call: TRBD1 (5 bases). This CDR3 has 13 amino acids. V dropped 6 bases and J dropped 11 bases, with 19 bases sitting between them. Germline CDR1 and CDR2: MDHEN and SYDVKM. CDR3 nucleotide sequence: TGTGCCAGCAGCATTGGGACTCCTGGGGTGGCTTTCTTT. Protein product: CASSIGTPGVAFF.

The chain uses TRBV4-1 and TRBJ1-1; D not resolved. This CDR3 comprises 13 residues. Per germline, CDR1 MGHRA and CDR2 YSYEKL. The ends were cut back, 6 bases at V and 4 bases at J, with 12 bases in the middle. The CDR3 coding sequence is TGCGCCAGCAGTCCTCCGGGCCTCACTGAAGCTTTCTTT. This translates into CASSPPGLTEAFF.

The chain carries TRBV18 and TRBJ1-1; D not resolved. Germline assignment: CDR1 KGHSH and CDR2 LQKENI. The CDR3 has 11 amino acids. Trimming stripped 8 bases from V and 11 bases from J, with 15 bases between. CDR3 nucleotide sequence: TGTGCCAGCGCAGATTCGTCAATGGCTTTCTTT. Residues: CASADSSMAFF.

The gene calls are TRBV2 and TRBJ1-5; no clear D gene. The V gene lost 7 bases and the J gene lost 0 bases, with 13 bases spanning the gap. Germline loops: CDR1 SNHLY, CDR2 FYNNEI. This CDR3 is built from 15 residues. CDR3 in amino acids: CASTPHRNSNQPQHF. For the CDR3, the DNA is TGTGCCAGCACCCCCCACAGAAATAGCAATCAGCCCCAGCATTTT.

The chain has TRBV4-2 and TRBJ2-5; a weak D match, TRBD2 (6 bases). The germline gives CDR1 LGHNA, CDR2 YNFKEQ. V lost 1 base and J lost 4, with 10 bases in between. The CDR3 has 14 amino acids. CDR3 residues: CASSQGGGRETQYF. The CDR3 region has the DNA TGTGCCAGCAGCCAAGGTGGAGGGAGAGAGACCCAGTACTTC.